Listed below are T cell receptor beta chains from one sample, sequenced in a study of CD8 T cells in Susac syndrome. One entry per CDR3 protein results from TCRdb running MiXCR on the immunoSEQ multiplex PCR reads. The sample has about 90,000 distinct CDR3 sequences, 90% to 95% seen once. Sequenced input: CD8+ T cells from PBMCs. The receptors stem from a human donor in good health. CDR3s include the opening cysteine and the closing phenylalanine or tryptophan. Fields, in order: J gene, V gene, D gene, clone size, CDR3 DNA, CDR3 protein. The D gene is left open where the match is weak. Only some rows state a clone size, as once, few, many or a class for expanded clones.

>TRBJ1-5|TRBV6-1|TRBD1|NA
TGTGCCAGCAGTCTCCGGGACAGGGGTTATCAGCCCCAGCATTTT
CASSLRDRGYQPQHF
>TRBJ2-7|TRBV20-1|TRBD2|NA
TGCAGTGCTAGAGGGCGGGGGGTGAACGAGCAGTACTTC
CSARGRGVNEQYF
>TRBJ2-1|TRBV19|NA|NA
TGTGCCAGTAGTATGGCTAGCAATGAGCAGTTCTTC
CASSMASNEQFF
>TRBJ2-6|TRBV4-2|NA|once
TGTGCCAGCAGCCAAGAGGGAGACAACTCTGGGGCCAACGTCCTGACTTTC
CASSQEGDNSGANVLTF
>TRBJ2-1|TRBV9|NA|NA
TGTGCCAGCAGTGGGGGCGGTGGGAACTCCTACAATGAGCAGTTCTTC
CASSGGGGNSYNEQFF
>TRBJ1-6|TRBV2|NA|NA
TGTGCCAGCAGTGAAGTAGTTCGGGGGAGCTCCTATAATTCACCCCTCCACTTT
CASSEVVRGSSYNSPLHF
>TRBJ2-2|TRBV27|NA|NA
TGTGCCACCCTGGAGAGTGGCACCGGGGAGCTGTTTTTT
CATLESGTGELFF
>TRBJ2-7|TRBV5-4|TRBD1|NA
TGTGCCAGCAGCTTGGACAGGGGCTCCTACGAGCAGTACTTC
CASSLDRGSYEQYF
>TRBJ2-5|TRBV12-3/TRBV12-4|NA|NA
TGTGCCAGCAGCCATAGAGAGGTGCAGTACTTC
CASSHREVQYF
>TRBJ2-7|TRBV27|TRBD1|NA
TGTGCCAGCAGTTTATCCCCGCCTCCCGGGACAGGGGATCGGCAGTACTTC
CASSLSPPPGTGDRQYF
>TRBJ2-5|TRBV6-2/TRBV6-3|NA|NA
TGTGCCAGCAGTTATTGGGAGACCCAGTACTTC
CASSYWETQYF
>TRBJ1-2|TRBV7-9|NA|NA
TGTGCCAGCAGCCCAACGACGGATCCGGCAGCTAACTATGGCTACACCTTC
CASSPTTDPAANYGYTF
>TRBJ1-5|TRBV20-1|NA|NA
TGCAGTGCTAGAGATGGGGGGAGTCAGCCCCAGCATTTT
CSARDGGSQPQHF
>TRBJ1-2|TRBV7-9|NA|NA
TGTGCCAGCAGCTTAAAAAATCTTCATGGCTACACCTTC
CASSLKNLHGYTF
>TRBJ2-3|TRBV28|TRBD1|NA
TGTGCCAGCACCCGGGACAGGGACCCAGATACGCAGTATTTT
CASTRDRDPDTQYF
>TRBJ2-7|TRBV20-1|NA|NA
TGCAGTGCCCGGTCCGGGATGAGGACCTACGAGCAGTACTTC
CSARSGMRTYEQYF
>TRBJ2-7|TRBV7-9|NA|NA
TGTGCCAGCAGCTTAGCGGAGACCTACGAGCAGTACTTC
CASSLAETYEQYF
>TRBJ2-7|TRBV18|NA|NA
TGTGCCAGCTCACCAGTGGGGAACGAGCAGTACTTC
CASSPVGNEQYF
>TRBJ2-2|TRBV5-6|TRBD1|NA
TGTGCCAGCAGCCCCGGCAGGGGGCATGCCGGGGAGCTGTTTTTT
CASSPGRGHAGELFF
>TRBJ1-6|TRBV5-1|NA|NA
TGCGCCAGCAGCTTGGAGAAGGGGCGGTCACCCCTCCACTTT
CASSLEKGRSPLHF
>TRBJ2-4|TRBV2|NA|NA
TGTGCCAGCAGTGAAAGGCAAACCAAAAACATTCAGTACTTC
CASSERQTKNIQYF
>TRBJ1-4|TRBV20-1|NA|NA
TGCAGTGCTAGAAACCGACAGGCCCAGAATGAAAAACTGTTTTTT
CSARNRQAQNEKLFF
>TRBJ2-4|TRBV10-1|TRBD1|NA
TGCGCCAGCAGTGCGGACAGGGGGCTAAAAAACATTCAGTACTTC
CASSADRGLKNIQYF
>TRBJ1-1|TRBV9|TRBD1|NA
TGTGCCAGCAGCCCCTGGGACAGGGGCGGAAAGACTGAAGCTTTCTTT
CASSPWDRGGKTEAFF
>TRBJ1-3|TRBV7-9|TRBD1|NA
TGTGCCAGCAGCCATCGGACAGGATCGTCTGGAAACACCATATATTTT
CASSHRTGSSGNTIYF
>TRBJ2-7|TRBV18|NA|NA
TGTGCCAGCTCACCACCGCGTCAGGCCTACTCCTACGAGCAGTACTTC
CASSPPRQAYSYEQYF